This T cell receptor (beta chain) was documented in a study of graft-versus-host responses after intestinal transplantation. Study-wide background: Those transplanted obtained multivisceral, liver-intestinal, or isolated intestinal grafts. Anti-thymocyte globulin induction, then tacrolimus and steroids for about three years, went to all recipients.

This CDR3 comprises 16 residues. V was trimmed by 0 bases and J by 1 base, leaving 13 bases between them. Germline lookup yields CDR1 SQVTM and CDR2 ANQGSEA. Produced via immunoSEQ multiplex PCR; TCRdb's table is partial and in-frame only. The table shows 30,000 to 45,000 clones, with 85% to 95% occurring only once. With regard to this clone: Antigen unknown.

The clonotype originates from a human donor who was the organ donor for an intestinal transplant. V and J are TRBV29-1 and TRBJ2-1; weak D call: TRBD1 (6 bases). The material sequenced was unstimulated CD8+ T cells sorted from spleen or lymph node cells, taken before transplant. The CDR3 sequence: CSVEEDRRVSYNEQFF. The CDR3 DNA is TGCAGCGTTGAAGAGGACAGAAGGGTTTCCTACAATGAGCAGTTCTTC.